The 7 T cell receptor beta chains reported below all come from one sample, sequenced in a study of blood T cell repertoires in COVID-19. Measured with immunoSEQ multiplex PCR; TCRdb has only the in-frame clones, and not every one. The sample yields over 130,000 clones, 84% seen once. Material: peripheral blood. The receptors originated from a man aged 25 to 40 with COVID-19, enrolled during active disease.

DNA for the CDR3: TGTGCCAGCAGCCGGGACAGGGGGGTTGAAGCTTTCTTT. Its translation is CASSRDRGVEAFF. V usage is TRBV6-5 and J usage is TRBJ1-1; 11 nucleotides agree with TRBD1. Germline CDR1 is MNHEY and CDR2 is SVGAGI. The V and J ends lost 6 bases and 7 bases, in that order; junction bases with no gene match: 4. The CDR3 extends over 13 amino acids.

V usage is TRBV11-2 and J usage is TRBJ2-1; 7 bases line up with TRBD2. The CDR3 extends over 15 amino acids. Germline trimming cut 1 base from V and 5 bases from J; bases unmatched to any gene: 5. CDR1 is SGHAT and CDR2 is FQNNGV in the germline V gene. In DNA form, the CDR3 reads TGTGCCAGCAGCTTAGGGCTAGCGGAAAACAATGAGCAGTTCTTC. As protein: CASSLGLAENNEQFF.

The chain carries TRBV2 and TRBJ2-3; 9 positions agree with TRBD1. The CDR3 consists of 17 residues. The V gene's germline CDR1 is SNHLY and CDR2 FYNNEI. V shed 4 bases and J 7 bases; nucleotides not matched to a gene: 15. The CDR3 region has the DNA TGTGCCAGCAGTGTATCAAAAGGGACAGGGAGGAAAAATACGCAGTATTTT. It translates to CASSVSKGTGRKNTQYF.

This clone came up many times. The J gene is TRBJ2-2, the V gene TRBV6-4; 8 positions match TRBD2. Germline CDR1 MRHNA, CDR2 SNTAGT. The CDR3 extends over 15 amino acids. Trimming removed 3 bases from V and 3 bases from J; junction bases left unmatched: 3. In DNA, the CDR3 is TGTGCCAGCAGTGAAACGGGAGGGGACACCGGGGAGCTGTTTTTT. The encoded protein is CASSETGGDTGELFF.

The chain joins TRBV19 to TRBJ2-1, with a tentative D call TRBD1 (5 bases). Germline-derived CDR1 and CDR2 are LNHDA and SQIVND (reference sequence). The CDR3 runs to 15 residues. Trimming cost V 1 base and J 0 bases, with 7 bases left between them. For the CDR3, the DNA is TGTGCCAGTAGTATAGCAGGGCCCTCCTACAATGAGCAGTTCTTC. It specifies CASSIAGPSYNEQFF. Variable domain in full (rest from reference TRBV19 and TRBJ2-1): DGGITQSPKYLFRKEGQNVTLSCEQNLNHDAMYWYRQDPGQGLRLIYYSQIVNDFQKGDIAEGYSVSREKKESFPLTVTSAQKNPTAFYLCASSIAGPSYNEQFFGPGTRLTVL.

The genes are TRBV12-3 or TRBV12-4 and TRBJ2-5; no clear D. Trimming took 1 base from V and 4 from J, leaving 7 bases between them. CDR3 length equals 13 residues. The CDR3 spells CASSLGSGETQYF. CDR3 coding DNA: TGTGCCAGCAGTTTAGGTTCCGGAGAGACCCAGTACTTC.

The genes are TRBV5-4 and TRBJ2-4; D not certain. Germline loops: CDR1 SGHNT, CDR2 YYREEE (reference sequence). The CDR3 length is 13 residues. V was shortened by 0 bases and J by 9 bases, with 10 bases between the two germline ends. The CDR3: CASSLDGEVIQYF. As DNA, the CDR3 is TGTGCCAGCAGCTTGGATGGAGAGGTCATTCAGTACTTC.